A selection of T cell receptor beta chains follows, all from one sample in a study of blood T cell repertoires in COVID-19. The repertoire was sequenced with immunoSEQ multiplex PCR; TCRdb's copy has only in-frame clones and lacks some. The data contain about 160,000 clones, over 75% of them seen just once; the ten biggest clones take up around 7%. Sequenced input: PBMCs or T cells enriched from blood (not recorded which). These receptors originate from a woman in her forties or fifties who had recovered from COVID-19. Both conserved end residues are part of each CDR3. The order of the fields is V gene, CDR3 length, clone size, D gene, J gene, CDR3 protein, CDR3 DNA. A D gene is named only where the DNA matches it firmly. Rows give clone size only sometimes, using once, few, many, or a class for an expanded clone.

V: TRBV28; length: 13; size: .; D: .; J: TRBJ1-2; CDR3: CASSSAASYGYTF; DNA: TGTGCCAGCAGTTCCGCAGCGTCCTATGGCTACACCTTC
V: TRBV11-1; length: 14; size: .; D: .; J: TRBJ2-1; CDR3: CASSWGGTYNEQFF; DNA: TGTGCCAGCAGCTGGGGCGGAACCTACAATGAGCAGTTCTTC
V: TRBV10-1; length: 15; size: once; D: TRBD1; J: TRBJ2-2; CDR3: CASSDDRGITGELFF; DNA: TGCGCCAGCAGTGACGACAGGGGCATAACCGGGGAGCTGTTTTTT
V: TRBV10-3; length: 18; size: .; D: TRBD1; J: TRBJ1-4; CDR3: CAISESQDREETNEKLFF; DNA: TGTGCCATCAGTGAGTCCCAGGACAGGGAGGAGACTAATGAAAAACTGTTTTTT
V: TRBV19; length: 16; size: .; D: TRBD1; J: TRBJ2-2; CDR3: CASRPLDRGQTGELFF; DNA: TGTGCCAGTCGGCCGCTGGACAGGGGGCAGACCGGGGAGCTGTTTTTT
V: TRBV6-5; length: 15; size: .; D: TRBD1; J: TRBJ1-2; CDR3: CASSLRQGADYGYTF; DNA: TGTGCCAGCAGCCTCCGACAGGGGGCGGACTATGGCTACACCTTC
V: TRBV30; length: 13; size: .; D: TRBD1; J: TRBJ1-4; CDR3: CACADRVGEKLFF; DNA: TGTGCCTGTGCGGACAGGGTGGGGGAAAAACTGTTTTTT
V: TRBV28; length: 14; size: .; D: .; J: TRBJ1-5; CDR3: CASSHPTANQPQHF; DNA: TGTGCCAGCAGTCACCCGACAGCTAATCAGCCCCAGCATTTT
V: TRBV28; length: 17; size: .; D: TRBD2; J: TRBJ2-1; CDR3: CASSFRGGTSAYNEQFF; DNA: TGTGCCAGCAGTTTCAGAGGTGGGACTAGCGCTTACAATGAGCAGTTCTTC
V: TRBV7-9; length: 14; size: .; D: TRBD1; J: TRBJ2-1; CDR3: CASSTDRVRNEQFF; DNA: TGTGCCAGCAGCACGGACAGGGTTCGCAATGAGCAGTTCTTC
V: TRBV24-1; length: 16; size: .; D: TRBD1; J: TRBJ2-7; CDR3: CATSDPSQRQGYEQYF; DNA: TGTGCCACCAGTGATCCCTCCCAAAGACAGGGCTACGAGCAGTACTTC
V: TRBV27; length: 16; size: .; D: TRBD2; J: TRBJ2-1; CDR3: CASSPLGTSNHNEQFF; DNA: TGTGCCAGCAGTCCGCTGGGGACTAGCAACCACAATGAGCAGTTCTTC
V: TRBV19; length: 15; size: .; D: TRBD1; J: TRBJ1-1; CDR3: CASSPRTGGNTEAFF; DNA: TGTGCCAGTAGTCCCCGGACAGGAGGAAACACTGAAGCTTTCTTT
V: TRBV28; length: 14; size: .; D: .; J: TRBJ1-4; CDR3: CASSAGATNEKLFF; DNA: TGTGCCAGCAGCGCAGGGGCCACTAATGAAAAACTGTTTTTT
V: TRBV18; length: 18; size: .; D: TRBD2; J: TRBJ2-7; CDR3: CASSPRGTSGRGSYEQYF; DNA: TGTGCCAGCTCACCACGCGGGACTAGCGGGAGGGGGTCCTACGAGCAGTACTTC
V: TRBV5-1; length: 13; size: .; D: .; J: TRBJ1-3; CDR3: CASSVDSGNTIYF; DNA: TGCGCCAGCAGCGTGGACAGTGGAAACACCATATATTTT
V: TRBV13; length: 17; size: .; D: .; J: TRBJ1-5; CDR3: CASSLGGSHYSNQPQHF; DNA: TGTGCCAGCAGCTTAGGCGGAAGCCACTATAGCAATCAGCCCCAGCATTTT
V: TRBV7-2; length: 19; size: once; D: TRBD1; J: TRBJ1-6; CDR3: CASSLPRDRGGTYNSPLHF; DNA: TGTGCCAGCAGCCTCCCCCGGGACAGGGGTGGGACCTATAATTCACCCCTCCACTTT
V: TRBV29-1; length: 11; size: .; D: .; J: TRBJ2-1; CDR3: CSVDRRNEQFF; DNA: TGCAGCGTTGATCGGCGGAATGAGCAGTTCTTC
V: TRBV29-1; length: 12; size: once; D: .; J: TRBJ2-7; CDR3: CSVVAGNYEQYF; DNA: TGCAGCGTTGTCGCAGGGAACTACGAGCAGTACTTC
V: TRBV5-6; length: 14; size: .; D: TRBD1; J: TRBJ1-6; CDR3: CASSFNRGLSPLHF; DNA: TGTGCCAGCAGCTTTAACAGGGGCCTTTCACCCCTCCACTTT
V: TRBV28; length: 18; size: .; D: TRBD1; J: TRBJ1-3; CDR3: CASSTPFSSGGLGNTIYF; DNA: TGTGCCAGCAGTACCCCGTTCAGTTCAGGGGGTCTCGGAAACACCATATATTTT
V: TRBV19; length: 16; size: .; D: TRBD1; J: TRBJ2-2; CDR3: CASSTEDRAVTGELFF; DNA: TGTGCCAGTAGTACGGAGGACAGGGCTGTCACCGGGGAGCTGTTTTTT
V: TRBV7-9; length: 15; size: .; D: .; J: TRBJ1-4; CDR3: CASSLATGQNEKLFF; DNA: TGTGCCAGCAGCTTAGCCACGGGACAAAATGAAAAACTGTTTTTT
V: TRBV14; length: 16; size: .; D: TRBD2; J: TRBJ2-3; CDR3: CASSQDHGGGPDTQYF; DNA: TGTGCCAGCAGCCAAGATCACGGGGGGGGCCCAGATACGCAGTATTTT
V: TRBV11-1; length: 16; size: .; D: .; J: TRBJ2-6; CDR3: CASSPTDLSGANVLTF; DNA: TGTGCCAGCAGCCCAACTGATCTCTCTGGGGCCAACGTCCTGACTTTC
V: TRBV6-4; length: 15; size: .; D: .; J: TRBJ1-2; CDR3: CASSPGGAEVYGYTF; DNA: TGTGCCAGCAGCCCGGGGGGGGCCGAGGTCTATGGCTACACCTTC
V: TRBV5-1; length: 16; size: .; D: .; J: TRBJ2-1; CDR3: CASSRVYSGVYNEQFF; DNA: TGCGCCAGCAGCAGAGTATACTCGGGGGTATACAATGAGCAGTTCTTC
V: TRBV11-3; length: 17; size: .; D: TRBD2; J: TRBJ2-1; CDR3: CASSLGLAGSSYNEQFF; DNA: TGTGCCAGCAGCTTAGGGCTAGCGGGAAGTTCCTACAATGAGCAGTTCTTC
V: TRBV19; length: 14; size: .; D: TRBD1; J: TRBJ2-1; CDR3: CASRYRDSTNEQFF; DNA: TGTGCCAGTAGGTACCGGGACAGTACAAATGAGCAGTTCTTC
V: TRBV7-2; length: 17; size: .; D: TRBD2; J: TRBJ2-1; CDR3: CASSFYLGLDVGDEQFF; DNA: TGTGCCAGCAGCTTTTACCTTGGACTAGACGTCGGCGATGAGCAGTTCTTC
V: TRBV27; length: 12; size: .; D: .; J: TRBJ1-1; CDR3: CASSSLGGETFF; DNA: TGTGCCAGCAGCTCCCTCGGCGGTGAGACTTTCTTT
V: TRBV27; length: 16; size: .; D: TRBD1; J: TRBJ2-7; CDR3: CASSLSGDRVLDEQYF; DNA: TGTGCCAGCAGTTTATCGGGAGACAGGGTTTTAGACGAGCAGTACTTC
V: TRBV4-3; length: 16; size: .; D: TRBD2; J: TRBJ2-7; CDR3: CASSHGTVAGAHEQYF; DNA: TGCGCCAGCAGCCATGGGACGGTAGCGGGAGCGCACGAGCAGTACTTC
V: TRBV29-1; length: 15; size: .; D: TRBD2; J: TRBJ2-1; CDR3: CSVRLAISSYNEQFF; DNA: TGCAGCGTTCGACTAGCGATAAGCTCCTACAATGAGCAGTTCTTC
V: TRBV27; length: 17; size: .; D: TRBD1; J: TRBJ1-1; CDR3: CASSLQGAAPRDTEAFF; DNA: TGTGCCAGCAGTTTACAGGGGGCGGCCCCCAGGGACACTGAAGCTTTCTTT
V: TRBV3-1/TRBV3-2; length: 16; size: .; D: TRBD2; J: TRBJ2-3; CDR3: CASSQDRIAGADTQYF; DNA: TGTGCCAGCAGCCAAGATCGAATAGCGGGAGCAGATACGCAGTATTTT
V: TRBV7-9; length: 11; size: .; D: .; J: TRBJ1-1; CDR3: CASSFPAEAFF; DNA: TGTGCCAGCAGCTTCCCCGCTGAAGCTTTCTTT
V: TRBV10-3; length: 15; size: .; D: .; J: TRBJ2-1; CDR3: CAIKEDRKPYNEQFF; DNA: TGTGCCATCAAGGAAGACAGAAAACCTTACAATGAGCAGTTCTTC
V: TRBV2; length: 14; size: .; D: TRBD1; J: TRBJ1-5; CDR3: CASSGGQINQPQHF; DNA: TGTGCCAGCAGTGGGGGACAGATCAATCAGCCCCAGCATTTT
V: TRBV5-5; length: 14; size: .; D: .; J: TRBJ1-1; CDR3: CASSTEGQNTEAFF; DNA: TGTGCCAGCAGCACCGAGGGCCAGAACACTGAAGCTTTCTTT
V: TRBV7-9; length: 14; size: .; D: .; J: TRBJ2-1; CDR3: CASSLWREGGEQFF; DNA: TGTGCCAGCAGCTTATGGCGCGAGGGCGGTGAGCAGTTCTTC
V: TRBV11-3; length: 14; size: .; D: .; J: TRBJ2-1; CDR3: CASSLTRSYNEQFF; DNA: TGTGCCAGCAGCTTGACACGGTCCTACAATGAGCAGTTCTTC
V: TRBV7-9; length: 18; size: .; D: TRBD1; J: TRBJ2-7; CDR3: CASSRSKTPRDRGIEQYF; DNA: TGTGCCAGCAGTCGGTCAAAGACGCCCCGGGACAGGGGGATCGAGCAGTACTTC
V: TRBV30; length: 14; size: .; D: .; J: TRBJ2-1; CDR3: CAWSVGLGSDEQFF; DNA: TGTGCCTGGAGTGTGGGACTTGGAAGCGATGAGCAGTTCTTC
V: TRBV5-1; length: 14; size: few; D: .; J: TRBJ1-2; CDR3: CASSLDGQNYGYTF; DNA: TGCGCCAGCAGCTTGGATGGACAGAACTATGGCTACACCTTC
V: TRBV5-1; length: 15; size: .; D: TRBD2; J: TRBJ2-1; CDR3: CASSDSTSGSNEQFF; DNA: TGCGCCAGCAGCGATTCGACTAGCGGGAGCAATGAGCAGTTCTTC
V: TRBV28; length: 14; size: .; D: .; J: TRBJ1-5; CDR3: CASSFRQLNQPQHF; DNA: TGTGCCAGCAGTTTTCGACAGCTTAATCAGCCCCAGCATTTT
V: TRBV11-2; length: 16; size: .; D: TRBD1; J: TRBJ2-5; CDR3: CASSPRQGVSSETQYF; DNA: TGTGCCAGCAGCCCCCGACAGGGGGTATCGTCGGAGACCCAGTACTTC
V: TRBV5-1; length: 16; size: .; D: TRBD1; J: TRBJ2-1; CDR3: CASSLITGTGNNEQFF; DNA: TGCGCCAGCAGCTTAATAACCGGGACAGGGAACAATGAGCAGTTCTTC
V: TRBV21-1; length: 16; size: .; D: .; J: TRBJ2-3; CDR3: CASSKRRLAGTDTQYF; DNA: TGTGCCAGCAGCAAAAGGAGGCTAGCCGGTACAGATACGCAGTATTTT